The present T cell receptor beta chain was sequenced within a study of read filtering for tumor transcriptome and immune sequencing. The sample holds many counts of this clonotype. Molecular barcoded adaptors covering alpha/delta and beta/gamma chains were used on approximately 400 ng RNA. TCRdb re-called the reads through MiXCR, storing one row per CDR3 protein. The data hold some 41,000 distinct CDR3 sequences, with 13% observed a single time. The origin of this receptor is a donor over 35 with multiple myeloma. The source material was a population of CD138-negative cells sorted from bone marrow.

The CDR3 coding sequence is TGTGCCAGCAGCCGGGACAGGGGGGCGTACAATGAGCAGTTCTTC. Encoded protein: CASSRDRGAYNEQFF. The chain is built from TRBV5-4 and TRBJ2-1, with 11 bases that match TRBD1. The junction had 4 bases not matched to a gene; V was cut back by 4 bases and J by 4 bases. In germline, CDR1 is SGHNT, CDR2 YYREEE (reference sequence). This CDR3 comprises 15 residues.